This T cell receptor (beta chain) is drawn from a study of OX40 agonist ivuxolimab in advanced cancers. Findings and limits, study-wide: The authors did not determine the antigen specificity of the expanded peripheral T cells. Among T cells, CD8+ cells averaged more expanded clones than CD4+ cells.

The table came from immunoSEQ multiplex PCR; TCRdb's copy has only in-frame clones and leaves some out. The table shows under 35,000 clones, with 82% occurring only once. Regarding this clone: Its antigen is not identified.

The CDR3 covers 14 residues. Germline assignment: CDR1 MNHNS and CDR2 SASEGT. Trimming cost V 4 bases and J 9 bases, with 13 bases left between them. The chain has TRBV6-1 and TRBJ1-6, with D possibly TRBD1 on 6 matching bases. The clonotype comes from an adult with an advanced solid tumor such as melanoma, head and neck, liver or kidney cancer. This sample comprised CD4+ or CD8+ T cells sorted from blood, obtained in a trial of the OX40 agonist ivuxolimab. The CDR3 loop reads CASSGNEGGSPLHF. CDR3 DNA: TGTGCCAGCAGTGGGAACGAGGGGGGTTCACCCCTCCACTTT.